This T cell receptor (beta chain) was observed in a study of shared clonotypes between healthy human individuals. Study conclusions and caveats: The study found lower generation probabilities in non-shared clonotypes than in those shared by all four donors.

Measured with immunoSEQ multiplex PCR; TCRdb has only the in-frame clones, and not every one. The sample consists of fewer than 850,000 clones, approximately 96% of them appearing once. J lost 2 bases, V lost 4 bases, and 6 bases had no gene match. Germline V lookup: CDR1 SQVTM, CDR2 ANQGSEA. The CDR3 has 15 amino acids. CD45RO-negative, CCR7-positively selected cells formed the naive CD8 fraction, excluding terminally differentiated effector memory CD45RA+ cells. A remark on this clone: Antigen specificity is unknown.

V gene TRBV29-1 combines with J gene TRBJ2-3; 10 nucleotides match TRBD2. Specimen: naive CD8+ T cells sorted from blood. The receptor's source is a man under 40 in good health. The CDR3 coding sequence is TGCAGCGTTGTCGGACTAGCGGTCGTCACAGATACGCAGTATTTT. Its protein product is CSVVGLAVVTDTQYF.